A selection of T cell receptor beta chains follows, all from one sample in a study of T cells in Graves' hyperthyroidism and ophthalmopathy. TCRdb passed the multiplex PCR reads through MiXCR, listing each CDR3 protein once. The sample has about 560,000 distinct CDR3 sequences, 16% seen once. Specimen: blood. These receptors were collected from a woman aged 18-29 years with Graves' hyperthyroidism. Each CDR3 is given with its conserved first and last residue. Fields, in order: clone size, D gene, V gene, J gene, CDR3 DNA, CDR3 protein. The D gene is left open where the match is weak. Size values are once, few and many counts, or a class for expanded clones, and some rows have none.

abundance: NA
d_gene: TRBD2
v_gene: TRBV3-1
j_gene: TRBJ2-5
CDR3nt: TGTGCCAGCAGCCAAGAGGGGCTAGCGGAGCTCCAAGAGACCCAGTACTTC
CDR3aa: CASSQEGLAELQETQYF

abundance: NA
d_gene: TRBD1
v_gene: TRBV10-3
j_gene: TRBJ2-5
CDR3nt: TGTGCCATCAGCGGACAGGGGGGAAGGGGGACCCAGTACTTC
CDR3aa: CAISGQGGRGTQYF

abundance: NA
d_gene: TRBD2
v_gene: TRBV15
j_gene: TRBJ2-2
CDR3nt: TGTGCCACCAGCAGAGACGCGGGGGACACCGGGGAGCTGTTTTTT
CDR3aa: CATSRDAGDTGELFF

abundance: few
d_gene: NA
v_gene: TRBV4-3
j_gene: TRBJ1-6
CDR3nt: TGCGCCAGCAGCCGAAACAGGGACTCACCCCTCCACTTT
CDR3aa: CASSRNRDSPLHF

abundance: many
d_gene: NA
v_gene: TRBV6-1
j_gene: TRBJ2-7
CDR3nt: TGTGCCAGCAGGGACCCGCCCTACGAGCAGTACTTC
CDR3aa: CASRDPPYEQYF

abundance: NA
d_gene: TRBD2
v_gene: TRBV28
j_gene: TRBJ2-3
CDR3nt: TGTGCCAGCAGCCCCCCCCCCCCGGGAGGAGAGTTCGCAGATACGCAGTATTTT
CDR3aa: CASSPPPPGGEFADTQYF

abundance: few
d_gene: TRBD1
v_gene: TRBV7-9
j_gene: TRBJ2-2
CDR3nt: TGTGCCAGCAGCTTCTTTCCGTGGACAGGGGAGGCCGGGGAGCTGTTTTTT
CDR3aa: CASSFFPWTGEAGELFF

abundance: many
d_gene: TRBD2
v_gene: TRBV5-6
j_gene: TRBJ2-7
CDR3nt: TGTGCCAGCAGCCCGGGACTAGCGGGAGAGCAGCAGTACTTC
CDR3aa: CASSPGLAGEQQYF

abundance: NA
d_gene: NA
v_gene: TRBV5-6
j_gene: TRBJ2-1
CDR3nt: TGTGCCAGCAGCTTGGACCCAGGGGGGGGGTACAATGAGCAGTTCTTC
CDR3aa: CASSLDPGGGYNEQFF

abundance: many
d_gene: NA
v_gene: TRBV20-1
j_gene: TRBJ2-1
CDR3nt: TGCAGTGCTAGTACCGTGGCCTACAATGAGCAGTTCTTC
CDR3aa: CSASTVAYNEQFF

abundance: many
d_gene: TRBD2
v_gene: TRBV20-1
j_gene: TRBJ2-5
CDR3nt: TGCAGTGCTAGAGATGGGCGGGAGATGGTCCAGTACTTC
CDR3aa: CSARDGREMVQYF

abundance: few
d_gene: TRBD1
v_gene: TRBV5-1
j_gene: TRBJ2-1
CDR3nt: TGCGCCAGCAGCTTAGGGACAGGGGGCACGGGAGAGCAGTTCTTC
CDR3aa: CASSLGTGGTGEQFF

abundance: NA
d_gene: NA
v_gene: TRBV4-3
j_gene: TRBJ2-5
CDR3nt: TGCGCCAGCAGCCGCTGGTCAGGAGAGACCCAGTACTTC
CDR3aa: CASSRWSGETQYF

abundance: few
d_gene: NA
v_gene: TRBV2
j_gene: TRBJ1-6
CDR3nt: TGTGCCAGCAGGGGGGTTCGGTCCTATAATTCACCCCTCCACTTT
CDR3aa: CASRGVRSYNSPLHF

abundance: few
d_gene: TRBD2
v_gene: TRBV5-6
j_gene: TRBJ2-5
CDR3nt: TGTGCCAGCAGCTGGGGTCATCTAGCGGAGGAGGAGACCCAGTACTTC
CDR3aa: CASSWGHLAEEETQYF

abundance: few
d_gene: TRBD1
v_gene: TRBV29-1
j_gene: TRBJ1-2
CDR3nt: TGCAGCGTGGGAGAAGGGACAGGGACCCCCTATGGCTACACCTTC
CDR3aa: CSVGEGTGTPYGYTF

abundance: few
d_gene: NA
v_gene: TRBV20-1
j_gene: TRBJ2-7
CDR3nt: TGCAGTGCATTGCTCGGGAACGAGCAGTACTTC
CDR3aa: CSALLGNEQYF

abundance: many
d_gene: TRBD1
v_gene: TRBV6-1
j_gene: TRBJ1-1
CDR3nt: TGTGCCAGCAGTTCGGAAGGGACAGGTTTGACTGAAGCTTTCTTT
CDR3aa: CASSSEGTGLTEAFF

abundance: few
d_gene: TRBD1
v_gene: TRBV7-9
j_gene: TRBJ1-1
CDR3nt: TGTGTGACAGGGGGTAGAAAGGGTGAAGCTTTCTTT
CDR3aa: CVTGGRKGEAFF

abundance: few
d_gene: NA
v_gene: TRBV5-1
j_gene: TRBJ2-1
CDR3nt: TGCGCCAGCAGCCTTAACCTAGCGATGGAGCAGTTCTTC
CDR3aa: CASSLNLAMEQFF

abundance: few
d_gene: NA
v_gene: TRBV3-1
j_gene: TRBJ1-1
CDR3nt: TGTGCCAGCAGTCAAGGGGCCCCGGGGACTGAAGCTTTCTTT
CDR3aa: CASSQGAPGTEAFF

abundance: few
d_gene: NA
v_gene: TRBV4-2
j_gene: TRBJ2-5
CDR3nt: TGTGCCAGCAGCCAAGATAGGCGTGAAGAGACCCAGTACTTC
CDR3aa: CASSQDRREETQYF

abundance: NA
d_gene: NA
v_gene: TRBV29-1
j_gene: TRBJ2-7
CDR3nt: TGCAGCGTTGTTTGGCAGGGGGGGATCTACGAGCAGTACTTC
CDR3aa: CSVVWQGGIYEQYF

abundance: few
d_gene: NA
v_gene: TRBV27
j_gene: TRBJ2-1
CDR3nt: TGTGCCAGCAGTCTTCTGAATGGAGAGTCGTTCTTC
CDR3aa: CASSLLNGESFF

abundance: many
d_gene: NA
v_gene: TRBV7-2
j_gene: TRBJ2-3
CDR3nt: TGTGCCAGCAGCTTTGGGGCGTCAGATACGCAGTATTTT
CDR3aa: CASSFGASDTQYF

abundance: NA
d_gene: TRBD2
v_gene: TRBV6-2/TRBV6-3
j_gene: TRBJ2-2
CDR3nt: TGTGCCAGCAGTTACACGGGACTAGCGGAAAACACCGGGGAGCTGTTTTTT
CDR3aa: CASSYTGLAENTGELFF

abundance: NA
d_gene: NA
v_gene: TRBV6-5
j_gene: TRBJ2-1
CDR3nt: TGTGCCAGCAGTTCCGAGGCGATCTACAATGAGCAGTTCTTC
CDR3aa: CASSSEAIYNEQFF

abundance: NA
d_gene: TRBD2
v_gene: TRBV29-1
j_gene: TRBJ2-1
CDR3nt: TGCAGCGTGGCGGGCACTAGGGAGGGATACAATGAGCAGTTCTTC
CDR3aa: CSVAGTREGYNEQFF

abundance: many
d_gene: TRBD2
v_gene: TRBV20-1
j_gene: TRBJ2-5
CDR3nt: TGCAGTGCTAGAGATCAAGGGCGGGGGTCACAAGAGACCCAGTACTTC
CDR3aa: CSARDQGRGSQETQYF

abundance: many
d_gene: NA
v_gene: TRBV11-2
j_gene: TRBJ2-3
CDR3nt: TGTGCCAGCAGCTTGGAACTCGGGACTCCTGGTAAAGATACGCAGTATTTT
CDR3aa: CASSLELGTPGKDTQYF

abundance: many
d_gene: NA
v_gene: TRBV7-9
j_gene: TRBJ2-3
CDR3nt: TGTGCCAGCAGCTATGGACAGTGGGGCACAGATACGCAGTATTTT
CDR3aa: CASSYGQWGTDTQYF

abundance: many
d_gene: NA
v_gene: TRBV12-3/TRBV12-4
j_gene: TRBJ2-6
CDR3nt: TGTGCCAGCACTACACGGGGTGCTGGGGCCAACGTCCTGACTTTC
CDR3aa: CASTTRGAGANVLTF

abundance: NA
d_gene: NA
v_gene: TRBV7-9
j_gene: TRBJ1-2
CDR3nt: TGTGCCAGCAGCTTACCGGGACGAAACTATGGCTACACCTTC
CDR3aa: CASSLPGRNYGYTF

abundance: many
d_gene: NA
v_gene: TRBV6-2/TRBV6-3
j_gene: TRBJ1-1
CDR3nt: TGTGCCAGCAGTTCCCCAGGTCGGGGGGCTGAAGCTTTCTTT
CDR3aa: CASSSPGRGAEAFF

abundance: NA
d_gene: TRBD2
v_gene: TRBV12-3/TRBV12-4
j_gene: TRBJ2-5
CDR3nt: TGTGCCAGCAGTTCCCTCCCCCCCGGGACTAGCGGGGGGACCCAAGAGACCCAGTACTTC
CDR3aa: CASSSLPPGTSGGTQETQYF

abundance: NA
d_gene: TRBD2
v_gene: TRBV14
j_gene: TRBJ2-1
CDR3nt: TGTGCCAGCAGCCAAGAACGGAGCGGGGGGCCCTCCTACAATGAGCAGTTCTTC
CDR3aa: CASSQERSGGPSYNEQFF

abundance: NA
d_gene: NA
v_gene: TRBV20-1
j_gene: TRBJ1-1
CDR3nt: TGCAGTGCCCAGAGAGGGAACACTGGAGCTTTCTTT
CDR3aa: CSAQRGNTGAFF

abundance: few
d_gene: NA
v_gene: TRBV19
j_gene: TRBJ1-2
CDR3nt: TGTGCCAGTAGTGCCCTTGGACAGTCGGGCAACTATGGCTACACCTTC
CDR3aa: CASSALGQSGNYGYTF

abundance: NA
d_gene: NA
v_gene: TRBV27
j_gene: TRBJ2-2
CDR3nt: TGTGCCAGCAGTTTAATTAGTTCCACCGGGGAGCTGTTTTTT
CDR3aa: CASSLISSTGELFF

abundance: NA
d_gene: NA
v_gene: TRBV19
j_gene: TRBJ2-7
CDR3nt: TGTGCCAGTAGTGGTGGATTGGGCTCCTACGAGCAGTACTTC
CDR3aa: CASSGGLGSYEQYF